This is a list of T cell receptor beta chains from one sample in a study of identical twins. TCRdb re-analysed the 5' RACE reads in MiXCR, keeping a single row per CDR3 protein. The table lists some 460,000 distinct CDR3 sequences, around 14% of them singletons. The data also belong to a second study, concerning yellow fever vaccine responses in identical twins.

Sequencing used CD4+ T cells sorted from blood. The receptors come from a woman younger than 35 in good health. The conserved cysteine and the conserved F or W are not part of the CDR3 here. D genes are given only for firm matches. Expanded clones are given a class, and other clones once, few, many or no size at all.

clone_size,j_call,d_call,v_call,cdr3_aa
few,TRBJ1-2,-,TRBV5-6,ASSLDQTGDYT
-,TRBJ2-1,TRBD1,TRBV30,AWNGQGNEQF
-,TRBJ2-2,TRBD2,TRBV13,ASSKSGTRYTGELF
many,TRBJ2-2,TRBD1,TRBV5-1,ASSLRQGNTGELF
few,TRBJ1-4,TRBD1,TRBV7-9,ASSYLPGQGGEKLF
few,TRBJ1-5,-,TRBV4-1,ASSQAEVGQPQH
-,TRBJ2-5,TRBD2,TRBV28,ASSARGSGRKTQY
few,TRBJ2-1,TRBD2,TRBV18,ASSPNSGGINEQF
-,TRBJ2-1,TRBD2,TRBV7-2,ASSPRLAGVNEQF
-,TRBJ2-2,-,TRBV4-3,ASSQVGNTGELF
few,TRBJ1-1,-,TRBV20-1,SASPDSNTEAF
few,TRBJ2-1,TRBD2,TRBV7-3,ASSLLGTSNEQF
-,TRBJ2-5,-,TRBV6-2/TRBV6-3,ASSSLRETQY
-,TRBJ2-3,TRBD1,TRBV7-2,ASSFWRGQATDTQY
-,TRBJ2-1,TRBD2,TRBV20-1,SASIGTSGSAYYNEQF
few,TRBJ2-7,TRBD1,TRBV5-1,ASGLGTGLSYEQY
few,TRBJ2-5,TRBD2,TRBV29-1,SGSGGSETQY
-,TRBJ2-1,TRBD1,TRBV10-3,AISGTGLDEQF
few,TRBJ2-4,TRBD2,TRBV19,ASSIGASGKVIQY
few,TRBJ1-1,-,TRBV6-1,ASGLVNTEAF